The TCR beta chain described here comes from a study of PD-1 blockade in classical Hodgkin lymphoma. Note on this clone: As yet, its antigen is unknown.

Sequencing was performed with immunoSEQ multiplex PCR; in TCRdb, only in-frame clones are kept and a portion is missing. The data contain around 21,000 clones, around 76% of them singletons. General study points: Some patients started nivolumab under 1 year after ASCT, and they were excluded. Newly diagnosed patients were reported to start with lower TCR diversity than healthy donors. At C4D1, TCR diversity had climbed significantly for CD4+ cells, though not for CD8+ cells. Newly diagnosed patients and complete responders had comparable diversity at baseline.

This CDR3 comprises 12 residues. Germline CDR1 LGHNT, CDR2 FRNRAP. V was cut by 3 bases and J by 6 bases, with 5 bases left in between. Time point denoted: cycle 4 day 1 (C4D1), after less than 7 weeks of nivolumab. The patients all showed relapse after autologous stem cell transplantation, while their brentuximab vedotin exposure varied. This chain links TRBV12-5 with TRBJ2-2; D not resolved. The TCR originated in a human donor with classical Hodgkin lymphoma. Sequenced here: peripheral blood mononuclear cells (PBMCs), sampled before the fourth cycle of nivolumab. The CDR3 sequence: CASGLSPGELFF. The CDR3 nucleotides are TGTGCTAGTGGTTTAAGTCCCGGGGAGCTGTTTTTT.